This passage covers 11 T cell receptor beta chains from one sample sequenced in a study of identical twins. MiXCR, run by TCRdb on the 5' RACE reads, gives a single entry per CDR3 protein. The repertoire includes hundreds of thousands of distinct CDR3 sequences, less than 9% of them detected once, and 1.6% sits in the top ten. These data were likewise used in another study, on yellow fever vaccine responses in identical twins.

The specimen was PBMCs. Every receptor here comes from a woman aged 18-29 years in good health.

Many counts were recorded for this clonotype. The gene calls are TRBV10-3 and TRBJ2-1; either TRBD1 or TRBD2 may fit D (6 bases each). This CDR3 comprises 15 residues. CDR1 and CDR2 (germline): ENHRY, SYGVKD. Trimming took 3 bases from V and 2 from J, leaving 11 bases between them. The CDR3 sequence: CAISEGGSTYNEQFF. CDR3 DNA: TGTGCCATCAGTGAAGGGGGGTCTACCTACAATGAGCAGTTCTTC.

In its sample, this clonotype was seen many times. The chain's CDR3 is CASSLPTDRNIQYF. As DNA, the CDR3 is TGCGCCAGCAGCTTACCCACGGACAGAAACATTCAGTACTTC. This chain uses TRBV5-1 with TRBJ2-4; possible D gene TRBD1, 6 bases. This CDR3 has 14 residues. Germline CDR1 and CDR2: SGHRS and YFSETQ. Trimming stripped 2 bases from V and 6 bases from J, with 12 bases between.

This clonotype was seen ten or more times. The CDR3 spells CASSAGVNTEAFF. As DNA, the CDR3 is TGTGCCAGCAGCGCAGGGGTGAACACTGAAGCTTTCTTT. The chain has TRBV9 and TRBJ1-1, with a weak D call TRBD1 (6 bases). The CDR3 sequence is 13 residues long. Germline CDR1 reads SGDLS; CDR2 reads YYNGEE. Trimming took 3 bases from V and 0 from J, leaving 6 bases between them. Full variable domain (rest looked up from reference TRBV9 and TRBJ1-1): DSGVTQTPKHLITATGQRVTLRCSPRSGDLSVYWYQQSLDQGLQFLIQYYNGEERAKGNILERFSAQQFPDLHSELNLSSLELGDSALYFCASSAGVNTEAFFGQGTRLTVV.

Concerning this clonotype itself: A much larger clone lies a single base off, so this may be a read error. The rearrangement uses TRBV29-1 and TRBJ2-7; 7 nucleotides line up with TRBD2. The germline gives CDR1 SQVTM, CDR2 ANQGSEA. V trimming: 6 bases; J trimming: 4 bases; junction bases outside the gene matches: 12. The CDR3 is made up of 14 amino acids. This CDR3 is CSVLGSGTQYEQYF. The CDR3 nucleotides read TGCAGCGTCCTAGGAAGCGGGACCCAGTACGAGCAGTACTTC.

J is TRBJ2-1 and V is TRBV29-1, with D perhaps matching TRBD1 (5 bases). The CDR3 sequence is 14 residues long. Trimming stripped 5 bases from V and 7 bases from J, with 18 bases between. Germline V gives CDR1 SQVTM, CDR2 ANQGSEA. In DNA form, the CDR3 reads TGCAGCGTTTCATCGATGGGGCGTGGGAATGAGCAGTTCTTC. Amino acids: CSVSSMGRGNEQFF.

This clonotype was found a few times. This chain connects TRBV4-1 to TRBJ2-7, with a weak D call TRBD2 (6 bases). The germline V gene encodes CDR1 MGHRA and CDR2 YSYEKL. With 3 bases removed from V and 2 bases from J, the gap between germline ends came to 11 bases. There are 14 residues in the CDR3. CDR3 bases: TGCGCCAGCAGCCAGCGGGACGGGGCCTACGAGCAGTACTTC. Translating it yields CASSQRDGAYEQYF.

With regard to this clonotype: A much more abundant neighbour one base away suggests this may be a read error. This rearrangement joins TRBV11-2 to TRBJ2-3; weak D call: TRBD2 (5 bases). The ends were cut back, 10 bases at V and 0 bases at J, with 11 bases in the middle. Looked up from germline, CDR1 is SGHAT and CDR2 is FQNNGV. This CDR3 has 13 residues. The CDR3 sequence: CATARRSTDTQYF. In DNA form, the CDR3 reads TGTGCCACCGCGAGGAGGAGCACAGATACGCAGTATTTT.

The J gene is TRBJ2-1, the V gene TRBV12-3 or TRBV12-4; D perhaps matches TRBD2 (6 bases). The CDR3 has 14 amino acids. V gave up 2 bases and J gave up 6 bases, with 11 bases separating them. CDR3 sequence reads: CASSLRGLGNEQFF. CDR3 DNA: TGTGCCAGCAGTTTACGGGGACTCGGCAATGAGCAGTTCTTC.

The table lists this clonotype with a few counts. The chain recombines TRBV21-1 with TRBJ2-5; the DNA was not used to check the table's D call, TRBD1. TRBV21-1 is a pseudogene locus. CDR3 length: 15 residues. CDR3 DNA: TGTGCCAGCAGCAAAGTACAGGGGGGGAGACAGACCCAGTACTTC. It yields the protein CASSKVQGGRQTQYF.

This clonotype appeared many times. The CDR3 DNA follows: TGCAGCGTTGAAAGGGCCAGGGGAGCTTTCTTT. Amino acids: CSVERARGAFF. The rearrangement joins TRBV29-1 to TRBJ1-1; D possibly corresponds to TRBD1 (6 bases). V shed 2 bases and J shed 10 bases, with 11 bases lying between them. The CDR3 covers 11 residues. Germline CDR1 and CDR2: SQVTM and ANQGSEA.

This chain joins TRBV6-2 or TRBV6-3 and TRBJ2-3, with 14 bases that match TRBD2. Germline CDR1 is MNHEY and CDR2 is SVGEGT. The CDR3 runs 19 residues. Germline trimming cut 2 bases from V and 5 bases from J; bases unmatched to any gene: 12. The CDR3, as DNA: TGTGCCAGCAGTTACCCCCCCCCGGGACTAGCGGGGGCCCAAGATACGCAGTATTTT. Protein sequence: CASSYPPPGLAGAQDTQYF.